What follows are 20 T cell receptor beta chains derived from one specimen sequenced in a study of blood T cell repertoires in COVID-19. Profiling relied on immunoSEQ multiplex PCR, and the TCRdb table lists in-frame clones only, not all of them. In the table there are roughly 100,000 clones, just under 85% of which are singletons. The material sequenced was peripheral blood. The receptors were gathered from a woman older than 75 with active or convalescent COVID-19.

The rearrangement joins TRBV18 to TRBJ1-4, with D perhaps matching TRBD1 (5 bases). This CDR3 has 15 amino acids. Germline V gene lookup returns CDR1 KGHSH and CDR2 LQKENI. Trimming removed 3 bases at V and 0 bases at J, with 8 bases between. CDR3 loop: CASSPRVATNEKLFF. For the CDR3, the DNA is TGTGCCAGCTCACCCAGGGTCGCAACTAATGAAAAACTGTTTTTT.

The V call is TRBV14, the J call TRBJ2-3; 10 bases line up with TRBD1. The CDR3 has 15 amino acids. J was trimmed by 7 bases and V by 3 bases; bases with no gene match: 7. The germline CDR1 and CDR2 sequences are SGHDN and FVKESK. The CDR3 reads CASSQQTGGAYTQYF. In nucleotides, the CDR3 is TGTGCCAGCAGCCAGCAGACAGGGGGCGCATATACGCAGTATTTT.

The chain recombines TRBV19 with TRBJ2-1; D perhaps matches TRBD1 (6 bases). The V gene's germline CDR1 is LNHDA and CDR2 SQIVND (reference sequence). V lost 5 bases and J 4 bases, leaving 12 bases between the germline ends. The CDR3 extends over 14 amino acids. The CDR3 DNA follows: TGTGCCAGTAGTCCCGGGACACTGTACAATGAGCAGTTCTTC. Amino acids: CASSPGTLYNEQFF.

The V gene is TRBV21-1, the J gene TRBJ1-2; TRBD1, as called in the table, went unchecked against the DNA. TRBV21-1 is a listed pseudogene. CDR3 length: 15 residues. The CDR3 loop is CASSKADRAYYGYTF. CDR3 DNA sequence: TGTGCCAGCAGCAAAGCGGACAGGGCGTACTATGGCTACACCTTC.

The V gene is TRBV5-1, the J gene TRBJ2-2, with a tentative D call TRBD2 (6 bases). Germline CDR1 and CDR2: SGHRS and YFSETQ. The CDR3 has 15 amino acids. V lost 4 bases and J lost 7, with 17 bases in between. The CDR3 DNA follows: TGCGCCAGCAGCGGTTATGAGGGAGGCGTCGGGGAGCTGTTTTTT. It is translated as CASSGYEGGVGELFF.

The J gene is TRBJ2-3, the V gene TRBV7-9, with 8 bases fitting TRBD2. Germline CDR1 and CDR2: SEHNR and FQNEAQ (reference sequence). V lost 5 bases, J lost 5 bases, and 9 bases stayed unmatched. This CDR3 contains 15 residues. The CDR3 DNA follows: TGTGCCAGCAGCCGAAGCGGGAGAGGAGGAGATACGCAGTATTTT. Protein product: CASSRSGRGGDTQYF.

The rearrangement links TRBV2 to TRBJ2-7; TRBD1 matches at 8 bases. Germline CDR1 SNHLY, CDR2 FYNNEI. V was clipped by 4 bases and J by 3 bases; unmatched bases: 5. This CDR3 is 14 amino acids long. DNA for the CDR3: TGTGCCAGCAGTGCGAGACAGGGGCACTACGAGCAGTACTTC. This sequence encodes CASSARQGHYEQYF.

The gene calls are TRBV19 and TRBJ1-6; 8 positions match TRBD1. The V gene end was trimmed by 7 bases and the J gene end by 8 bases; junction bases not matched to a gene: 7. The germline gives CDR1 LNHDA, CDR2 SQIVND (reference sequence). CDR3 size: 14 residues. The CDR3 bases are TGTGCCAGTAACCACAGGGGGATTTATTCACCCCTCCACTTT. Translating gives CASNHRGIYSPLHF. The variable domain in full, completed from reference TRBV19 and TRBJ1-6, reads DGGITQSPKYLFRKEGQNVTLSCEQNLNHDAMYWYRQDPGQGLRLIYYSQIVNDFQKGDIAEGYSVSREKKESFPLTVTSAQKNPTAFYLCASNHRGIYSPLHFGNGTRLTVT.

The genes are TRBV5-4 and TRBJ2-7; 7 bases line up with TRBD1. The germline V gene encodes CDR1 SGHNT and CDR2 YYREEE (reference sequence). Trimming cost V 3 bases and J 4 bases; bases outside gene matches: 10. The CDR3 runs to 15 residues. CDR3 sequence reads: CASSSDRAVLYEQYF. The CDR3 DNA is TGTGCCAGCAGCTCCGACAGGGCGGTTTTATACGAGCAGTACTTC.

This clone was detected many times. This chain connects TRBV5-5 to TRBJ2-7, with D possibly matching TRBD2 (6 bases). The CDR3 contains 12 residues. With 6 bases removed from V and 0 bases from J, the gap between germline ends came to 7 bases. The germline V gene encodes CDR1 SGHKS and CDR2 YYEKEE (reference sequence). This CDR3 reads CASMTSSYEQYF. The CDR3 bases are TGTGCCAGCATGACTAGCTCCTACGAGCAGTACTTC.

The V gene is TRBV23-1, the J gene TRBJ1-3; D unresolved. TRBV23-1 is assigned to the ORF class and has an uncertain function. CDR3 length equals 17 residues. The ends were cut back, 0 bases at V and 0 bases at J, with 12 bases in the middle. The CDR3 coding sequence is TGCGCCAGCAGTCAATCCCCCCACGGTAGCTCTGGAAACACCATATATTTT. Its protein is CASSQSPHGSSGNTIYF.

By sample fraction, this clone is medium-sized. This rearrangement joins TRBV5-1 to TRBJ1-1, with TRBD1 identical over 8 bases. V dropped 1 base and J dropped 3; count of bases not matched to a gene: 11. In germline, CDR1 is SGHRS, CDR2 YFSETQ. This CDR3 region has 17 residues. CDR3 bases: TGCGCCAGCAGCTTGTATAAATCAGGACAGGGTGACACTGAAGCTTTCTTT. This translates into CASSLYKSGQGDTEAFF. Drawing the rest from reference TRBV5-1 and TRBJ1-1, the complete variable domain is KAGVTQTPRYLIKTRGQQVTLSCSPISGHRSVSWYQQTPGQGLQFLFEYFSETQRNKGNFPGRFSGRQFSNSRSEMNVSTLELGDSALYLCASSLYKSGQGDTEAFFGQGTRLTVV.

This chain links TRBV11-3 with TRBJ2-3; TRBD2 aligns across 7 bases. The CDR3 totals 16 residues. Germline assignment: CDR1 SGHNT and CDR2 YENEEA. V was pared by 5 bases and J by 2 bases, with 10 bases of the junction left unmatched. This CDR3 is CASSPRTRGATDTQYF. The CDR3 region has the DNA TGTGCCAGCAGCCCCCGGACTAGAGGGGCCACAGATACGCAGTATTTT. The full variable domain, in which reference TRBV11-3 and TRBJ2-3 provide the parts outside the CDR3, is EAGVVQSPRYKIIEKKQPVAFWCNPISGHNTLYWYLQNLGQGPELLIRYENEEAVDDSQLPKDRFSAERLKGVDSTLKIQPAELGDSAVYLCASSPRTRGATDTQYFGPGTRLTVL.

This clone was observed a single time. The chain links TRBV9 to TRBJ2-5; D might be TRBD1 (5 bases). This CDR3 has 15 residues. The germline CDR1 and CDR2 sequences are SGDLS and YYNGEE. V was cut by 6 bases and J by 2 bases, with 17 bases left in between. The CDR3 DNA follows: TGTGCCAGCACTCGTCAAGGGGCCCCACAAGAGACCCAGTACTTC. This translates into CASTRQGAPQETQYF.

The chain is built from TRBV30 and TRBJ1-1, with D unclear. The CDR3 is 16 residues long. V shed 0 bases and J shed 0 bases, with 14 bases lying between them. The germline V gene encodes CDR1 GTSNPN and CDR2 SVGIG (reference sequence). The CDR3 DNA sequence: TGTGCCTGGAGTGTACCGACCCCCAGGATGAACACTGAAGCTTTCTTT. Its protein product is CAWSVPTPRMNTEAFF.

The chain links TRBV28 to TRBJ1-2; D might be TRBD1 (6 bases). The CDR3 has 15 amino acids. Germline loops: CDR1 MDHEN, CDR2 SYDVKM. Trimming left V 5 bases short and J 0 bases short, with 13 bases between. This chain's CDR3 is CASSRQDIANYGYTF. CDR3 DNA sequence: TGTGCCAGCAGTCGACAGGACATCGCTAACTATGGCTACACCTTC.

This sequence joins TRBV20-1 and TRBJ1-1; unclear D gene. Trimming took off 3 bases at V and 1 base at J, with 3 bases between the two ends. Germline V gives CDR1 DFQATT, CDR2 SNEGSKA (reference sequence). The CDR3 sequence is 11 residues long. The CDR3 reads CSASRNTEAFF. CDR3 DNA sequence: TGCAGTGCTAGCAGGAACACTGAAGCTTTCTTT.

The chain couples TRBV28 to TRBJ1-4, with 11 bases matching TRBD1. V dropped 2 bases and J dropped 6; count of bases not matched to a gene: 2. Germline loops: CDR1 MDHEN, CDR2 SYDVKM. This CDR3 has 15 amino acids. CDR3 loop: CASSLQGQGDEKLFF. CDR3 DNA sequence: TGTGCCAGCAGTTTACAGGGACAGGGGGATGAAAAACTGTTTTTT.

J is TRBJ1-3 and V is TRBV14, with D perhaps TRBD1 (6 bases). Germline values: CDR1 SGHDN, CDR2 FVKESK. This CDR3 comprises 14 residues. Between the trimmed V and J ends, which lost 5 bases and 1 base, there was a span of 9 bases. The CDR3 protein is CASSSRGSGNTIYF. The CDR3 DNA follows: TGTGCCAGCAGCTCCAGGGGATCTGGAAACACCATATATTTT.

This chain uses TRBV7-2 with TRBJ2-3; D ambiguous. The CDR3 is 13 residues long. Trimming took off 2 bases at V and 4 bases at J, with 7 bases between the two ends. The germline gives CDR1 SGHTA, CDR2 FQGNSA. CDR3 coding DNA: TGTGCCAGCAGCTTACAATACTCAGATACGCAGTATTTT. Amino acid sequence: CASSLQYSDTQYF.